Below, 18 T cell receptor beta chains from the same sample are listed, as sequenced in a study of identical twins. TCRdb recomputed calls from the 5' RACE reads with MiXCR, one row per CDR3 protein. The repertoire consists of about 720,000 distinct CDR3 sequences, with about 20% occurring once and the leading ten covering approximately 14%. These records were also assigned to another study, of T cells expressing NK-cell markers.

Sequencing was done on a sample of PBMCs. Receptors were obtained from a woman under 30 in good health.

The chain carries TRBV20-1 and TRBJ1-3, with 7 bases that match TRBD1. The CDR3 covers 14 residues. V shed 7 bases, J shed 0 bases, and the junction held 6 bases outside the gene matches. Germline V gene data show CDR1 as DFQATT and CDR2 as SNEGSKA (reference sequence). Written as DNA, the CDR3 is TGCAGTGTACAGGACAGGAGCTCTGGAAACACCATATATTTT. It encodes CSVQDRSSGNTIYF.

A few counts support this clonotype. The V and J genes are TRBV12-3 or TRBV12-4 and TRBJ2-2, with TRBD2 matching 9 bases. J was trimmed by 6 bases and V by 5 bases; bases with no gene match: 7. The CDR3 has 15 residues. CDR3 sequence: CASSRGGAFPGELFF. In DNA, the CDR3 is TGTGCCAGCAGTCGCGGGGGGGCCTTCCCCGGGGAGCTGTTTTTT.

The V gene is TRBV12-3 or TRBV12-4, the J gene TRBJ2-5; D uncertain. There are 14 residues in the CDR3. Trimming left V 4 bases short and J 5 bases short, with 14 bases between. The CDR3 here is CASSSPGSRETQYF. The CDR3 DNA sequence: TGTGCCAGCAGTTCGCCAGGTTCGAGGGAGACCCAGTACTTC.

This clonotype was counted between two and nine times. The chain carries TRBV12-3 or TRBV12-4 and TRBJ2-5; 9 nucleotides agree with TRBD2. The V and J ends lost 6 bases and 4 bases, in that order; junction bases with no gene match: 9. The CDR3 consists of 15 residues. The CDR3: CASSPYLAGLETQYF. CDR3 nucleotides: TGTGCCAGCAGCCCTTACCTAGCGGGACTAGAGACCCAGTACTTC.

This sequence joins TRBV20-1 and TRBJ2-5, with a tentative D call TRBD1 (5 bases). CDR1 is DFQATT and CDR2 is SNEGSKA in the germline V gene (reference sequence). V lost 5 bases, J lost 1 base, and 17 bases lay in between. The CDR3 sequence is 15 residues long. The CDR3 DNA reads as TGCAGTGCTCCTATGCCCCTTAGGGGCCAAGAGACCCAGTACTTC. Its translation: CSAPMPLRGQETQYF.

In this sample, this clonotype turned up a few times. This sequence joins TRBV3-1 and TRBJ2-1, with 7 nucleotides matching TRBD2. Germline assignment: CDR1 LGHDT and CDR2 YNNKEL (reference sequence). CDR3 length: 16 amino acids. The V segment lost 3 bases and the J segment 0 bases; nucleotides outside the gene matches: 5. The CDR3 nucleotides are TGTGCCAGCAGCCAGGGAGGGAGGAGCTCCTACAATGAGCAGTTCTTC. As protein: CASSQGGRSSYNEQFF.

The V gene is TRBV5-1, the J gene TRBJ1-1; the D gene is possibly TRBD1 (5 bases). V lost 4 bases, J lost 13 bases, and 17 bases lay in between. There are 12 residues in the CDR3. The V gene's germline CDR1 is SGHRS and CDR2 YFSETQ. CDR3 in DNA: TGCGCCAGCAGCAATGGCGGCGCCGGGGGTTTCTTT. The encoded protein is CASSNGGAGGFF.

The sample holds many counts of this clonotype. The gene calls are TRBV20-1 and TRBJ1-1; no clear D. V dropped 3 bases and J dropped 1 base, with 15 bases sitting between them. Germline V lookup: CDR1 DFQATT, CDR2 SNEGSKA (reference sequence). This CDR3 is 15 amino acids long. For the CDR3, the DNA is TGCAGTGCTAGTAGCCAGATACTCCCGAACACTGAAGCTTTCTTT. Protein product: CSASSQILPNTEAFF.

This chain's CDR3 is CASSPTTFRPDTQYF. CDR3 nucleotides: TGTGCCAGCAGCCCTACTACATTTAGGCCAGATACGCAGTATTTT. The genes are TRBV12-3 or TRBV12-4 and TRBJ2-3; D uncertain. The CDR3 is 15 residues long. V was clipped by 6 bases and J by 4 bases, with 17 bases between them.

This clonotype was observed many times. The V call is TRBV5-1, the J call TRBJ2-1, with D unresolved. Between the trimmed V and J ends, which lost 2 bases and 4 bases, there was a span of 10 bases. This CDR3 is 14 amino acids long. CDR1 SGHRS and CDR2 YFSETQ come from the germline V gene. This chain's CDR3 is CASSFTPSYNEQFF. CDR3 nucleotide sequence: TGCGCCAGCAGCTTCACCCCCAGTTACAATGAGCAGTTCTTC.

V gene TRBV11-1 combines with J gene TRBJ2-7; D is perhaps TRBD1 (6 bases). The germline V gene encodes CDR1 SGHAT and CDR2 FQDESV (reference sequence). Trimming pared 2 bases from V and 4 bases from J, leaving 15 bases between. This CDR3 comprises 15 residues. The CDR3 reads CASSLPAQGVYEQYF. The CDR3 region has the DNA TGTGCCAGCAGCTTACCCGCACAGGGAGTATACGAGCAGTACTTC.

CDR3 region: CASSQELAGGPAYEQYF. CDR3 coding DNA: TGTGCCAGCAGCCAAGAATTAGCAGGGGGGCCCGCCTACGAGCAGTACTTC. This sequence joins TRBV4-2 and TRBJ2-7; possible D gene TRBD1, 7 bases. The CDR3 totals 17 residues. V was pared by 0 bases and J by 2 bases, with 17 bases between. Germline values: CDR1 LGHNA, CDR2 YNFKEQ.

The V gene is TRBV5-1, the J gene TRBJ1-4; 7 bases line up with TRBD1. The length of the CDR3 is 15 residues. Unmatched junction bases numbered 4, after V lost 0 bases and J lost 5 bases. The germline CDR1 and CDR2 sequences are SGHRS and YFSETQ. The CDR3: CASSLAEGANEKLFF. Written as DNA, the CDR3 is TGCGCCAGCAGCTTGGCCGAGGGGGCGAATGAAAAACTGTTTTTT.

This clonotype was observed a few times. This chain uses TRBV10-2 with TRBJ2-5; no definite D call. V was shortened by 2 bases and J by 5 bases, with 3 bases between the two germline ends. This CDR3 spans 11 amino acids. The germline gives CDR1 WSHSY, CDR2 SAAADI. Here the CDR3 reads CASSELETQYF. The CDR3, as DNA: TGCGCCAGCAGTGAGCTGGAGACCCAGTACTTC.

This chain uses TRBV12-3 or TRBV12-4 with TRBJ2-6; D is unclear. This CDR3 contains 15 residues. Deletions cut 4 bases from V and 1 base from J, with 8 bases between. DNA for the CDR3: TGTGCCAGCAGTTCCGGGCCTTCTGGGGCCAACGTCCTGACTTTC. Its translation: CASSSGPSGANVLTF.

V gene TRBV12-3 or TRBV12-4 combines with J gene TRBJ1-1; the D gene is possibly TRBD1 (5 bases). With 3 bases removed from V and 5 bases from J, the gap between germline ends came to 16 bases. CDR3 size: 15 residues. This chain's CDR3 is CASSFILTAGTEAFF. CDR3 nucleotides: TGTGCCAGCAGTTTCATTCTGACAGCCGGAACTGAAGCTTTCTTT.

The DNA for the CDR3 is TGTGCCAGCAGCTTTCGACGGAATTACTACGAGCAGTACTTC. It specifies CASSFRRNYYEQYF. The chain is built from TRBV11-2 and TRBJ2-7, with D unclear. The V and J ends lost 3 bases and 3 bases respectively, with 12 bases between them. This CDR3 has 14 residues. Per germline, CDR1 SGHAT and CDR2 FQNNGV.

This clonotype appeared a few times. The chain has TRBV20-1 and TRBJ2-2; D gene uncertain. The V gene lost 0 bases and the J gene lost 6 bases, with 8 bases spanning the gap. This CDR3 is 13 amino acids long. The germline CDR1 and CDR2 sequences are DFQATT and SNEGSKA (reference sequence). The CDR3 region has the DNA TGCAGTGCTAGAGATCAGGCGGCCGGGGAGCTGTTTTTT. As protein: CSARDQAAGELFF.